A single sample gave rise to the 4 T cell receptor beta chains below, sequenced in a study of blood T cell repertoires in COVID-19. Profiled with immunoSEQ multiplex PCR; TCRdb holds only in-frame clones, not every one. Counted here are around 170,000 clones, around 80% occurring once; the ten biggest clones make up 13% to 15%. The sequencing sample was made of peripheral blood. The source is a man aged 25-40 years with active or convalescent COVID-19.

The chain has TRBV5-1 and TRBJ2-2; 9 bases line up with TRBD2. The CDR3 is 17 amino acids. From germline, CDR1 is SGHRS and CDR2 YFSETQ. V lost 0 bases to trimming and J lost 2 bases; unmatched junction nucleotides: 5. This CDR3 reads CASSLDQRGANTGELFF. The CDR3 nucleotides are TGCGCCAGCAGCTTGGACCAGCGGGGGGCAAACACCGGGGAGCTGTTTTTT.

This sequence joins TRBV19 and TRBJ1-5; tentative D call: TRBD1 (6 bases). The V gene's germline CDR1 is LNHDA and CDR2 SQIVND (reference sequence). V was cut by 3 bases and J by 0 bases, with 15 bases left in between. The CDR3 spans 17 residues. The CDR3 DNA follows: TGTGCCAGTAGTATGTTGGGTCGGACAGATAGCAATCAGCCCCAGCATTTT. This translates into CASSMLGRTDSNQPQHF.

This chain links TRBV3-1 (or the pseudogene TRBV3-2) with TRBJ2-7; 9 nucleotides line up with TRBD1. V trimming: 3 bases; J trimming: 5 bases; junction bases outside the gene matches: 5. CDR1 is LGHDT, CDR2 YNNKEL, per germline (reference sequence). This CDR3 comprises 14 residues. DNA for the CDR3: TGTGCCAGCAGCCAGTCCGGGACAGGGAACGAGCAGTACGTC. This sequence encodes CASSQSGTGNEQYV.

V usage is TRBV3-1 (or the pseudogene TRBV3-2) and J usage is TRBJ2-2; the D gene is possibly TRBD1 (5 bases). The germline gives CDR1 LGHDT, CDR2 YNNKEL (reference sequence). Trimming removed 0 bases from V and 8 bases from J, with 16 bases in between. CDR3 length: 16 residues. CDR3 region: CASSQEELMGRGELFF. The CDR3 region has the DNA TGTGCCAGCAGCCAAGAGGAATTAATGGGGCGGGGGGAGCTGTTTTTT.